Each of the 25 T cell receptor beta chains below was sequenced from the same sample in a study of blood T cell repertoires in COVID-19. Some clones are missing from TCRdb's copy, which holds only in-frame ones; the method was immunoSEQ multiplex PCR. This table has over 55,000 clones, over 80% appearing once. Sequenced input: peripheral blood. These receptors originate from a man aged 50-59 years with active COVID-19.

In its sample, this clone was seen once. V usage is TRBV5-1 and J usage is TRBJ2-7; 9 nucleotides line up with TRBD1. The CDR3 extends over 15 amino acids. Germline CDR1 reads SGHRS; CDR2 reads YFSETQ. V gave up 4 bases and J gave up 3 bases; unmatched junction bases: 8. CDR3 region: CASSPFGTGLYEQYF. The CDR3 DNA reads TGCGCCAGCAGCCCGTTCGGGACAGGGCTCTACGAGCAGTACTTC.

The rearrangement uses TRBV4-1 and TRBJ1-2, with D maybe TRBD1 (6 bases). V was shortened by 1 base and J by 4 bases, with 19 bases between the two germline ends. From germline, CDR1 is MGHRA and CDR2 YSYEKL. The CDR3 loop spans 17 amino acids. CDR3 coding DNA: TGCGCCAGCAGCCAAGTTGTCCTCCTTCAGGGGCTCTATGGCTACACCTTC. It translates to CASSQVVLLQGLYGYTF.

The chain joins TRBV6-1 to TRBJ1-2, with a possible D match to TRBD1 (6 bases). This CDR3 is 14 amino acids long. Trimming took 2 bases from V and 4 from J, leaving 11 bases between them. The germline CDR1 and CDR2 sequences are MNHNS and SASEGT. The CDR3 DNA reads TGTGCCAGCAGTGAATGGGGGACAAGCTATGGCTACACCTTC. Translation gives CASSEWGTSYGYTF.

The rearrangement links TRBV5-1 to TRBJ2-7; 9 nucleotides agree with TRBD2. The CDR3 contains 15 residues. The germline V gene encodes CDR1 SGHRS and CDR2 YFSETQ. The ends lost 3 bases at V and 4 bases at J; junction bases unmatched: 8. CDR3 in amino acids: CASSSNSGGPYEQYF. CDR3 DNA: TGCGCCAGCAGCTCGAATAGCGGGGGTCCTTACGAGCAGTACTTC.

The chain combines TRBV28 with TRBJ1-2, with 9 bases aligning to TRBD1. J lost 6 bases, V lost 6 bases, and 11 bases had no gene match. This CDR3 has 15 amino acids. Per germline, CDR1 MDHEN and CDR2 SYDVKM. The CDR3 DNA reads as TGTGCCAGCAGCTCCGGGACAGGGACGCGGAATGGCTACACCTTC. Translated, it gives CASSSGTGTRNGYTF.

This clone was detected once. CDR3 in amino acids: CASSLDTGSSYEQYF. The DNA of the CDR3 is TGTGCCAGCAGCTTGGATACCGGGAGCTCCTACGAGCAGTACTTC. The chain uses TRBV5-8 and TRBJ2-7; D might be TRBD2 (6 bases). The CDR3 is 15 residues long. Trimming took 0 bases from V and 0 from J, leaving 10 bases between them. Looked up from germline, CDR1 is SGHTS and CDR2 is YDEGEE.

This clone was recorded only once. V is TRBV12-5 and J is TRBJ1-1; 7 nucleotides match TRBD1. Germline CDR1 LGHNT, CDR2 FRNRAP. Trimming took 1 base from V and 0 from J; bases not matched to a gene: 2. The CDR3 runs 15 residues. The CDR3 nucleotides read TGTGCTAGTGGTTTGGGTGACAGGGTGAACACTGAAGCTTTCTTT. Translated: CASGLGDRVNTEAFF.

CDR3 sequence (DNA): TGTGCCAGCAGTGACCGGGGTCAGTATGGCTACACCTTC. Translated: CASSDRGQYGYTF. The rearrangement uses TRBV12-3 or TRBV12-4 and TRBJ1-2; D is uncertain. CDR3 length: 13 amino acids. Trimming stripped 5 bases from V and 5 bases from J, with 12 bases between.

The chain recombines TRBV2 with TRBJ1-4; 7 bases align to TRBD1. Trimming removed 6 bases from V and 3 bases from J; junction bases left unmatched: 7. The germline CDR1 and CDR2 sequences are SNHLY and FYNNEI. CDR3 length equals 15 residues. CDR3 sequence: CASRYQGVANEKLFF. The CDR3 nucleotides are TGTGCCAGCAGATATCAGGGGGTAGCTAATGAAAAACTGTTTTTT.

The J gene is TRBJ2-7, the V gene TRBV4-1, with a weak D call TRBD1 (5 bases). The V and J ends lost 1 base and 5 bases respectively, with 12 bases between them. Germline-derived CDR1 and CDR2 are MGHRA and YSYEKL. This CDR3 comprises 14 residues. The CDR3 DNA reads as TGCGCCAGCAGCCAAGGGCAGGGCGACGACGAGCAGTACTTC. This codes for CASSQGQGDDEQYF.

This chain uses TRBV9 with TRBJ2-3, with unresolved D. The V end lost 0 bases, the J end lost 2 bases, and 7 bases lay between the germline ends. The CDR3 is made up of 14 amino acids. Germline lookup yields CDR1 SGDLS and CDR2 YYNGEE. CDR3 sequence: CASSVAVFTDTQYF. CDR3 DNA sequence: TGTGCCAGCAGCGTAGCCGTTTTCACAGATACGCAGTATTTT.

V is TRBV7-9 and J is TRBJ1-5, with a possible D match to TRBD1 (5 bases). Germline V CDR1 and CDR2: SEHNR, FQNEAQ (reference sequence). The V and J ends lost 1 base and 11 bases respectively, with 9 bases between them. This CDR3 has 12 amino acids. This chain's CDR3 is CASSLVGEAQHF. CDR3 DNA sequence: TGTGCCAGCAGCTTAGTGGGGGAGGCCCAGCATTTT.

The chain recombines TRBV5-5 with TRBJ1-4, with 7 bases that match TRBD1. The CDR3 loop spans 17 amino acids. The germline V gene has CDR1 SGHKS and CDR2 YYEKEE (reference sequence). The V gene end was trimmed by 6 bases and the J gene end by 0 bases; junction bases not matched to a gene: 11. CDR3 DNA sequence: TGTGCCAGCACCCTAGAAGGGGGCTTATCAACTAATGAAAAACTGTTTTTT. This codes for CASTLEGGLSTNEKLFF.

V gene TRBV4-3 combines with J gene TRBJ1-4, with TRBD1 matching over 8 bases. The CDR3 extends over 14 amino acids. V was clipped by 1 base and J by 11 bases; unmatched bases: 6. Looked up from germline, CDR1 is LGHNA and CDR2 is YSLEER. DNA of the CDR3: TGCGCCAGCAGCCAAGGCAGGGGGCTCGGGAAACTGTTTTTT. This codes for CASSQGRGLGKLFF.

The chain links TRBV5-5 to TRBJ1-2; D not resolved. Germline V gene lookup returns CDR1 SGHKS and CDR2 YYEKEE (reference sequence). The CDR3 loop spans 15 amino acids. Between the trimmed V and J ends, which lost 0 bases and 4 bases, there was a span of 13 bases. DNA for the CDR3: TGTGCCAGCAGCTTGGTAATCGCGGCCCCCTATGGCTACACCTTC. It codes for CASSLVIAAPYGYTF.

The CDR3 bases are TGTGCCAGCAGCTCCTATGGGACAGGGAATGAAGGCAATGAGCAGTTCTTC. Translation gives CASSSYGTGNEGNEQFF. This rearrangement joins TRBV7-9 to TRBJ2-1; TRBD1 matches at 9 bases. V dropped 4 bases and J dropped 6; count of bases not matched to a gene: 13. Germline lookup yields CDR1 SEHNR and CDR2 FQNEAQ (reference sequence). This CDR3 is 17 amino acids long.

The chain combines TRBV19 with TRBJ2-7; 8 bases fit TRBD2. V was clipped by 3 bases and J by 5 bases; unmatched bases: 6. CDR1 is LNHDA, CDR2 SQIVND, per germline (reference sequence). The CDR3 consists of 14 residues. As DNA, the CDR3 is TGTGCCAGTAGTATTCGTGGTAGCGGGGACGAGCAGTACTTC. Its translation is CASSIRGSGDEQYF.

The chain links TRBV6-4 to TRBJ2-7; 10 bases are a match to TRBD2. With 11 bases clipped from V and 5 bases from J, the junction kept 30 bases outside the gene matches. The germline V gene encodes CDR1 MRHNA and CDR2 SNTAGT. This CDR3 region has 20 residues. In DNA, the CDR3 is TGTGCCGTTGGGGACATCCGGAGGTTGGTAGTGGCTAGCGGGAGTGACGAGCAGTACTTC. Protein product: CAVGDIRRLVVASGSDEQYF.

This chain joins TRBV7-2 and TRBJ1-1; no definite D call. The V end lost 2 bases, the J end lost 1 base, and 11 bases lay between the germline ends. The CDR3 consists of 15 residues. Germline CDR1 is SGHTA and CDR2 is FQGNSA. The CDR3 is CASSLFSAGNTEAFF. The CDR3 coding sequence is TGTGCCAGCAGCTTATTCTCGGCAGGGAACACTGAAGCTTTCTTT.

This chain connects TRBV19 to TRBJ2-7, with 14 bases matching TRBD2. CDR1 LNHDA and CDR2 SQIVND come from the germline V gene (reference sequence). Germline trimming cut 7 bases from V and 5 bases from J; bases unmatched to any gene: 10. The CDR3 has 16 residues. The chain's CDR3 is CASTEAGTSGRNEQYF. The DNA of the CDR3 is TGTGCCAGTACGGAGGCCGGGACTAGCGGGAGAAACGAGCAGTACTTC.

J is TRBJ2-7 and V is TRBV5-8; 8 bases are shared with TRBD1. CDR1 SGHTS and CDR2 YDEGEE come from the germline V gene. The CDR3 loop spans 15 amino acids. V lost 0 bases, J lost 1 base, and 3 bases stayed unmatched. DNA for the CDR3: TGTGCCAGCAGCTTGGATGACAGGGGATCCTACGAGCAGTACTTC. It translates to CASSLDDRGSYEQYF.

The chain carries TRBV4-3 and TRBJ1-5; possible D gene TRBD1, 5 bases. The V and J ends lost 0 bases and 7 bases respectively, with 13 bases between them. CDR1 and CDR2 from the germline V gene are LGHNA and YSLEER. The CDR3 consists of 15 residues. Here the CDR3 DNA reads TGCGCCAGCAGCCAAGATCGGGGGTTTGGACAGCCCCAGCATTTT. Encoded protein: CASSQDRGFGQPQHF.

V is TRBV28 and J is TRBJ2-7; TRBD1 is a possible D gene (6 bases). Per germline, CDR1 MDHEN and CDR2 SYDVKM. The CDR3 contains 15 residues. V gave up 5 bases and J gave up 2 bases, with 16 bases separating them. The chain's CDR3 is CASSPLIGGTYEQYF. Here the CDR3 DNA reads TGTGCCAGCAGTCCCCTGATAGGGGGTACCTACGAGCAGTACTTC.

V usage is TRBV4-1 and J usage is TRBJ2-7, with 9 bases identical to TRBD2. The CDR3 totals 18 residues. Germline V gene sequence: CDR1 MGHRA, CDR2 YSYEKL. With V trimmed by 5 bases and J by 2 bases, 16 bases remained unmatched. The CDR3 here is CASSDKELAGGPAYEQYF. The CDR3 coding sequence is TGCGCCAGCAGCGACAAGGAGTTGGCGGGAGGGCCGGCCTACGAGCAGTACTTC.

This clone occurred a few times. The gene calls are TRBV3-1 (or the pseudogene TRBV3-2) and TRBJ1-1; TRBD1 agrees at 8 bases. J gave up 5 bases and V 8 bases, and 13 bases lay outside the gene matches. The germline V gene has CDR1 LGHDT and CDR2 YNNKEL (reference sequence). The CDR3 spans 15 residues. CDR3 protein: CASAPIQGDRTEAFF. The CDR3 bases are TGTGCCAGCGCCCCGATACAGGGGGATCGGACTGAAGCTTTCTTT.